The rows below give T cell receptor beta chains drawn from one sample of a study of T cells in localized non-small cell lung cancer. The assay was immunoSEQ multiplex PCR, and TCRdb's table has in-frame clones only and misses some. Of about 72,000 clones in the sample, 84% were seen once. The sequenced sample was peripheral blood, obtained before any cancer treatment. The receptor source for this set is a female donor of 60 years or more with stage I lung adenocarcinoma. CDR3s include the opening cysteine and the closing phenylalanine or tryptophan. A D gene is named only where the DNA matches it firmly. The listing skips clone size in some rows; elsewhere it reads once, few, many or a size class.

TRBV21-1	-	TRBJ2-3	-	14	TGTGCCAGCAGCAAAGGGGGCCGGACAGATACGCAGTATTTT	CASSKGGRTDTQYF
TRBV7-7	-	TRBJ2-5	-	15	TGTGCCAGCAGCCTATCCTCGCGCGGAGTTGAGACCCAGTACTTC	CASSLSSRGVETQYF
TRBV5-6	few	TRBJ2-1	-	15	TGTGCCAGCAGTCGAGGGGGGAGCTCCTACAATGAGCAGTTCTTC	CASSRGGSSYNEQFF
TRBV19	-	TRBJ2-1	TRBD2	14	TGTGCCAGTAGTATAGACCCTAGCGGGCGGGAGCAGTTCTTC	CASSIDPSGREQFF
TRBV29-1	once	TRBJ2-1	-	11	TGCAGCGTTGGACACAGCAATGAGCAGTTCTTC	CSVGHSNEQFF
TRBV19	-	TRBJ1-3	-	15	TGTGCCAGTAGTCCACTCCGAGGCTCTGGAAACACCATATATTTT	CASSPLRGSGNTIYF
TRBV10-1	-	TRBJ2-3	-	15	TGCGCCAGCAGTCAACGGGTGTCTAGCACAGATACGCAGTATTTT	CASSQRVSSTDTQYF
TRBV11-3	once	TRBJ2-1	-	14	TGTGCCAGCAGCACGGGACTCATTTACAATGAGCAGTTCTTC	CASSTGLIYNEQFF
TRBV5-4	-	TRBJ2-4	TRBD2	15	TGTGCCAGCAGTACCGGGACTAGCGGTCAAAACATTCAGTACTTC	CASSTGTSGQNIQYF
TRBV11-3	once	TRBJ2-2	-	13	TGTGCCAGCAGCTTAAGGAACACCGGGGAGCTGTTTTTT	CASSLRNTGELFF
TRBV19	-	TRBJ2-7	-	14	TGTGCCAGTAGTTCGACTAGGACCGGCTACGAGCAGTACTTC	CASSSTRTGYEQYF
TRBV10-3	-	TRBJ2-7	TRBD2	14	TGTGCCATCAGCCAGACTAGCGGGAGTGGCGAGCAGTACTTC	CAISQTSGSGEQYF
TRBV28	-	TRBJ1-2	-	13	TGTGCCAGCAGTTTTTTCGGGGAGACTGGCTACACCTTC	CASSFFGETGYTF
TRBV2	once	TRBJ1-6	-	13	TGTGCCAGCAGTGATCAACCCAATTCACCCCTCCACTTT	CASSDQPNSPLHF
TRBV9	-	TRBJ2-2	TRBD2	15	TGTGCCAGCAGCGAGGCCGATAGCGGGATCGGGGAGCTGTTTTTT	CASSEADSGIGELFF
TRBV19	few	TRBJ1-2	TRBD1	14	TGTGCCAGTAGTAACCGACAGGGGTTGAGCGGCTACACCTTC	CASSNRQGLSGYTF
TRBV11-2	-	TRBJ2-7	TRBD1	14	TGTGCCAGCAGCTTCGGGACAGGCCAATACGAGCAGTACTTC	CASSFGTGQYEQYF
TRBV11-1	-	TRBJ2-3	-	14	TGTGCCAGCAGTCTAGGAGGGGCTACAGATACGCAGTATTTT	CASSLGGATDTQYF
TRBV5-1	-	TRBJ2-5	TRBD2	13	TGCGCCAGCAGCACTAGCGGAGAAGAGACCCAGTACTTC	CASSTSGEETQYF
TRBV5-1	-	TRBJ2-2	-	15	TGCGCCAGCAGCTTGGCTGCAGGGTCGGGCGGGGAGCTGTTTTTT	CASSLAAGSGGELFF
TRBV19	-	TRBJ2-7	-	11	TGTGCCAGTCGGGACTTATACGAGCAGTACTTC	CASRDLYEQYF
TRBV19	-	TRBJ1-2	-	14	TGTGCCAGTATCCCCAAACGACAGGCGTATGGCTACACCTTC	CASIPKRQAYGYTF
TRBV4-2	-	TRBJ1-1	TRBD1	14	TGTGCCAGCAGCCTTGGAACAGGGGGGGTTGAAGCTTTCTTT	CASSLGTGGVEAFF
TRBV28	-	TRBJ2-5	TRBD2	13	TGTGCCAGCAGGACTAGCGGGAAAGAGACCCAGTACTTC	CASRTSGKETQYF
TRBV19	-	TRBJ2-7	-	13	TGTGCCACCTCTTTCGGGTCCTCCTACGAGCAGTACTTC	CATSFGSSYEQYF
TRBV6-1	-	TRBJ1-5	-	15	TGTGCCAGCGGGGGGGGACATTATAGCAATCAGCCCCAGCATTTT	CASGGGHYSNQPQHF
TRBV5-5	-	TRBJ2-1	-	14	TGTGCCAGCAGCTCCAGACCGGAAGTGGGTGAGCAGTTCTTC	CASSSRPEVGEQFF
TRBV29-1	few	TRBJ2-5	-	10	TGCAGCGTTGGTTTGGAGACCCAGTACTTC	CSVGLETQYF
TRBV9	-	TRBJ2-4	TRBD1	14	TGTGCCAGCAGCTTGGGACAGGGCAAAAACATTCAGTACTTC	CASSLGQGKNIQYF
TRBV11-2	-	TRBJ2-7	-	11	TGTGCCAGCAGCCGAGCCTACGAGCAGTACTTC	CASSRAYEQYF
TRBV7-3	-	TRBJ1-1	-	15	TGTGCCAGCAGCCAGAGGGTGGGGTTGAACACTGAAGCTTTCTTT	CASSQRVGLNTEAFF
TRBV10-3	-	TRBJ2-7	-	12	TGTGCCATCAGTGAGTCATCCTACGAGCAGTACTTC	CAISESSYEQYF
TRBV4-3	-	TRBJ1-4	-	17	TGCGCCAGCAGCCAAGTGAGCCCGGCAGGGGTAGGGGAAAAACTGTTTTTT	CASSQVSPAGVGEKLFF
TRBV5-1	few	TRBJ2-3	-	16	TGCGCCAGCAGCTCCACGTACAGTTCTAGCACAGATACGCAGTATTTT	CASSSTYSSSTDTQYF
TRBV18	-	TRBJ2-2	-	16	TGTGCCAGCTCAGTACAGGCCCTCGGGTTCACCGGGGAGCTGTTTTTT	CASSVQALGFTGELFF
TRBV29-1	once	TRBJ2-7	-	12	TGCAGCGTACGTGCACCGACCAGGGATGAGTACTTC	CSVRAPTRDEYF
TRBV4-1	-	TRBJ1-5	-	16	TGCGCCAGCAGCCAAGAAGGGGCAGGCCGCGATCAGCCCCAGCATTTT	CASSQEGAGRDQPQHF
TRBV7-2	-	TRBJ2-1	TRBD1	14	TGTGCCAGCAGCTTTGGGACAGCCTACAATGAGCAGTTCTTC	CASSFGTAYNEQFF
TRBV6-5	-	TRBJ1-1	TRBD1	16	TGTGCCAGCAGTTTGAGCAGGGGGCCTGCGGACACTGACGCTTTCTTT	CASSLSRGPADTDAFF
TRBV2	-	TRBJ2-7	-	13	TGTGCCAGCAGTGAAGACAGAATCTACGAGCAGTACTTC	CASSEDRIYEQYF
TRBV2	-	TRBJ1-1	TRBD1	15	TGTGCCAGCAGACCTGGGGGACAGGGGGCCACTGAAGCTTTCTTT	CASRPGGQGATEAFF
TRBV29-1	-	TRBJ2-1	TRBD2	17	TGCAGCGTCCGCACCCTCAGAGCGGGAACATCAAACAATGAGCAGTTCTTC	CSVRTLRAGTSNNEQFF